This T cell receptor (beta chain) was sequenced for a study of early T cells in non-severe SARS-CoV-2 infection. Study context: Unsorted whole blood bulk RNA was sequenced, with unpaired chains.

Unique molecular identifiers (one per individual cDNA molecule) were attached. TCRdb independently ran MiXCR on the 5' RACE reads; one entry per CDR3 protein. The sample shows under 60,000 distinct CDR3 sequences, 7.5% to 9.5% of them seen only once. The CDR3 covers 13 residues. The V end lost 6 bases, the J end lost 7 bases, and 18 bases lay between the germline ends. Germline V gene lookup returns CDR1 SQVTM and CDR2 ANQGSEA. With respect to this clonotype: Its antigen is still unknown.

Study-level findings and limits: Comparison of clonotypes with VDJdb favored anti-spike CD8 responses while missing private and CD4 specificities.

The chain combines TRBV29-1 with TRBJ1-2; possible D gene TRBD1, 6 bases. Sequencing was carried out using whole blood. The TCR comes from an adult who was a healthcare worker with PCR-confirmed SARS-CoV-2 infection or an uninfected control (not recorded which). CDR3 DNA sequence: TGCAGCGTGGAAAATCAGGGGATTGGTGGCTACACCTTC. This codes for CSVENQGIGGYTF. Variable domain in full (rest from reference TRBV29-1 and TRBJ1-2): SAVISQKPSRDICQRGTSLTIQCQVDSQVTMMFWYRQQPGQSLTLIATANQGSEATYESGFVIDKFPISRPNLTFSTLTVSNMSPEDSSIYLCSVENQGIGGYTFGSGTRLTVV.